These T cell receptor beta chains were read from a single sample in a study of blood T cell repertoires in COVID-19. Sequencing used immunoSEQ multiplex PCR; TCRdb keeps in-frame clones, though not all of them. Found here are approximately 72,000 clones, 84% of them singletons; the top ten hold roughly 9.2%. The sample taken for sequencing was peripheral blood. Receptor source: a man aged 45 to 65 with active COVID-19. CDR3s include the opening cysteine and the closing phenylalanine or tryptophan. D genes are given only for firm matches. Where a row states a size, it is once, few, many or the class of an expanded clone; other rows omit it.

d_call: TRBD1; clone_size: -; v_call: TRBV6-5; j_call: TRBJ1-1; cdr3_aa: CASSYLQTGARTEAFF; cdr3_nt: TGTGCCAGCAGTTACCTACAGACAGGGGCGAGGACTGAAGCTTTCTTT
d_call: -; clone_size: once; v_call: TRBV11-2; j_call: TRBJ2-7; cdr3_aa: CASSLDLVTGSYEQYF; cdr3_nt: TGTGCCAGCAGCTTAGATCTGGTGACGGGCTCCTACGAGCAGTACTTC
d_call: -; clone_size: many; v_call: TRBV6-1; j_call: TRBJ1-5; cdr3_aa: CASSETRGAEQPQHF; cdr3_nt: TGTGCCAGCAGTGAAACCAGGGGCGCTGAACAGCCCCAGCATTTT
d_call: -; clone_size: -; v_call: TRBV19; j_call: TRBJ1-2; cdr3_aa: CASKDQAGKGNYGYTF; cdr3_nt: TGTGCCAGTAAAGATCAGGCAGGGAAGGGGAACTATGGCTACACCTTC
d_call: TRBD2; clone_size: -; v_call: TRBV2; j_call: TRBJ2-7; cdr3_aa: CASSELGSGSLEQYF; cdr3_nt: TGTGCCAGCAGTGAACTGGGTAGCGGGAGTTTGGAGCAGTACTTC
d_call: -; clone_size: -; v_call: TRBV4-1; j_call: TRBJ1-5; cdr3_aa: CASSQDLSFGEPQHF; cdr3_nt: TGCGCCAGCAGCCAAGATCTTTCATTCGGGGAGCCCCAGCATTTT
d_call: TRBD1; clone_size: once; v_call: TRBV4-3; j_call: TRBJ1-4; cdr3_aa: CASSQDPAGGIEKLFF; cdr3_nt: TGCGCCAGCAGCCAAGATCCCGCAGGGGGCATTGAAAAACTGTTTTTT
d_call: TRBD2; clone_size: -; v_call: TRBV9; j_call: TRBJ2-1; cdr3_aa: CASSVASGRVDEQFF; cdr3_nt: TGTGCCAGCAGCGTAGCTAGCGGGAGGGTAGATGAGCAGTTCTTC
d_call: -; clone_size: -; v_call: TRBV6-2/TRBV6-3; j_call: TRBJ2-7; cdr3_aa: CASSYEGSRKSYEQYF; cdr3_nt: TGTGCCAGCAGTTACGAAGGTAGCCGTAAATCCTACGAGCAGTACTTC
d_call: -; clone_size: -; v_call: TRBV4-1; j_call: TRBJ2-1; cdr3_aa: CASSQDRTMDNEQFF; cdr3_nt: TGCGCCAGCAGCCAAGATAGGACTATGGACAATGAGCAGTTCTTC
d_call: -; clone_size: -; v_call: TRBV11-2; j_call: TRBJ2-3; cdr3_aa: CASSLDLSTDTQYF; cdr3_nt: TGTGCCAGCAGCTTAGATCTGAGCACAGATACGCAGTATTTT
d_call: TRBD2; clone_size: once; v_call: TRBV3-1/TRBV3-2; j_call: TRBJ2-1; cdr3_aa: CASSQRPSGGKYNEQFF; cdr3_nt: TGTGCCAGCAGCCAACGCCCGTCGGGGGGAAAATACAATGAGCAGTTCTTC
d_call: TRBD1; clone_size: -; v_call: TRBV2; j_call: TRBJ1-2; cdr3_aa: CASSEDLGTDPQHGYTF; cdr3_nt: TGTGCCAGCAGTGAAGACCTGGGGACAGATCCTCAACATGGCTACACCTTC
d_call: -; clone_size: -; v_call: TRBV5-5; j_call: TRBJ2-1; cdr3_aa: CASIRGSGEQFF; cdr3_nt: TGTGCCAGCATACGTGGGAGTGGTGAGCAGTTCTTC
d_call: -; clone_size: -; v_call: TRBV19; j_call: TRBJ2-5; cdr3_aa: CASSITGSQETQYF; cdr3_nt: TGTGCCAGTAGTATAACAGGGAGTCAAGAGACCCAGTACTTC
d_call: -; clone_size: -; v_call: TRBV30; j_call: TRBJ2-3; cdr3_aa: CAWSVDSADTQYF; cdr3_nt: TGTGCCTGGAGTGTAGACAGCGCAGATACGCAGTATTTT
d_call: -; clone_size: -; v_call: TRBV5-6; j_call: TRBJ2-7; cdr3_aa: CASSRLGGQKKSEYF; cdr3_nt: TGTGCCAGCAGCCGTTTGGGGGGACAGAAGAAATCGGAGTACTTC
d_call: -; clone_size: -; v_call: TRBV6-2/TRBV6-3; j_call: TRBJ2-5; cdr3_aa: CASSPEQTYQETQYF; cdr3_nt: TGTGCCAGCAGTCCCGAACAGACATACCAAGAGACCCAGTACTTC
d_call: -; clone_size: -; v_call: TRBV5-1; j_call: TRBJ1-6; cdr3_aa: CASSLEAEDSKNSPLHF; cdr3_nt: TGCGCCAGCAGCTTGGAAGCTGAGGACAGCAAGAATTCACCCCTCCACTTT
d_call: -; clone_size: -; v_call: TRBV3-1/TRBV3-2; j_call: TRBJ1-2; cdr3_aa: CASSPGGFAGRPNYGYTF; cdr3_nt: TGTGCCAGCAGCCCCGGCGGCTTTGCCGGGAGGCCTAACTATGGCTACACCTTC
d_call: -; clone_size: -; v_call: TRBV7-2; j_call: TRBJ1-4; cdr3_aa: CASSLGRGGEKLFF; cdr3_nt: TGTGCCAGCAGCCTGGGCCGGGGAGGCGAAAAACTGTTTTTT
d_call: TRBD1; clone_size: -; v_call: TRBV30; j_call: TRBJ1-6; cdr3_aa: CAWTGGFENSPLHF; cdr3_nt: TGTGCCTGGACAGGGGGCTTTGAAAATTCACCCCTCCACTTT
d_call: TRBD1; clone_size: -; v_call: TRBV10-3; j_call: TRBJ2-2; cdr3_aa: CATQGARELFF; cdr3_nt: TGTGCCACCCAGGGGGCCCGGGAGCTGTTTTTT
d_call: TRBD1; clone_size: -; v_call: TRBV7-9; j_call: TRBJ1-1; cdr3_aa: CASSPRTFLTGGVEAFF; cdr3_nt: TGTGCCAGCAGCCCCCGAACCTTTCTAACAGGGGGGGTTGAAGCTTTCTTT
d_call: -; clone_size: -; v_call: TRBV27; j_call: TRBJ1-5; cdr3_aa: CASSPLGEQPQHF; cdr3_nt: TGTGCCAGCAGTCCCCTCGGAGAACAGCCCCAGCATTTT
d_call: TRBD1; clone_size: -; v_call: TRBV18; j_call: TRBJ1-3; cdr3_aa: CASSPEGAHSGNTIYF; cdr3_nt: TGTGCCAGCTCACCCGAGGGGGCCCACTCTGGAAACACCATATATTTT
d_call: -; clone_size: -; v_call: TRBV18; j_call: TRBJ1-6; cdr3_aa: CASSPDTPTPLHF; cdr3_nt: TGTGCCAGCTCACCGGACACCCCTACACCCCTCCACTTT
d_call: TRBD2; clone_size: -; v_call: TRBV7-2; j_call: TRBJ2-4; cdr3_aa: CASSPSGGGGIQYF; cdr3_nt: TGTGCCAGCAGCCCGAGCGGGGGAGGTGGCATTCAGTACTTC
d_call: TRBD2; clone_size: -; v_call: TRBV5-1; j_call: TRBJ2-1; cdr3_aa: CASSLEPSGRVNEQFF; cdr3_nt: TGCGCCAGCAGCTTGGAGCCTAGCGGGAGAGTCAATGAGCAGTTCTTC